This is a list of T cell receptor beta chains from one sample in a study of blood T cell repertoires in COVID-19. Data came from immunoSEQ multiplex PCR; TCRdb stores just in-frame clones and leaves some out. The sample consists of a few hundred thousand clones, nearly 90% of them appearing once. The material sequenced was PBMCs or T cells enriched from blood (not recorded which). These receptors all come from a woman in her sixties who had recovered from COVID-19. Each CDR3 is given with its conserved first and last residue. A D gene is named only where the DNA matches it firmly. Clone size appears in some rows only: once, few, many, or a class for an expanded clone.

CDR3 length,clone size,D gene,J gene,V gene,CDR3 protein,CDR3 DNA
16,once,TRBD2,TRBJ2-5,TRBV15,CATSRELAGLDETQYF,TGTGCCACCAGCAGAGAACTAGCGGGATTAGACGAGACCCAGTACTTC
15,-,-,TRBJ1-2,TRBV28,CAAGDPQGTLYGYTF,TGTGCCGCAGGCGACCCACAGGGAACTCTCTATGGCTACACCTTC
14,-,-,TRBJ2-2,TRBV7-3,CASSLGANTGELFF,TGTGCCAGCAGCTTAGGGGCTAACACCGGGGAGCTGTTTTTT
13,-,TRBD2,TRBJ2-5,TRBV5-6,CASSRLAGGPQYF,TGTGCCAGCAGCAGACTAGCGGGGGGGCCCCAGTACTTC
13,-,-,TRBJ2-7,TRBV18,CASLQDKEYEQYF,TGTGCCAGCCTACAGGACAAAGAATACGAGCAGTACTTC
13,-,TRBD2,TRBJ2-1,TRBV3-1/TRBV3-2,CASSKRESDEQFF,TGTGCCAGCTCCAAGCGGGAGTCGGACGAGCAGTTCTTC
15,-,-,TRBJ1-5,TRBV5-5,CASSSGTSDNQPQHF,TGTGCCAGCAGCTCCGGGACTTCAGACAATCAGCCCCAGCATTTT
13,-,-,TRBJ2-7,TRBV13,CASSPQNAYEQYF,TGTGCCAGCAGCCCCCAGAATGCCTACGAGCAGTACTTC
16,-,-,TRBJ1-4,TRBV3-1/TRBV3-2,CASSLIDRATNEKLFF,TGTGCCAGCAGCCTGATAGACAGAGCAACTAATGAAAAACTGTTTTTT
16,-,TRBD1,TRBJ1-1,TRBV2,CASSEGRQGMNTEAFF,TGTGCCAGCAGTGAAGGTAGACAGGGGATGAACACTGAAGCTTTCTTT
14,-,TRBD1,TRBJ2-7,TRBV5-1,CASSSPSTGSEQYF,TGCGCCAGCAGCTCCCCCTCGACAGGGTCCGAGCAGTACTTC
11,-,-,TRBJ1-4,TRBV11-3,CASSHNEKLFF,TGTGCCAGCAGCCATAATGAAAAACTGTTTTTT
15,-,-,TRBJ1-3,TRBV7-9,CASSLASPVGNTIYF,TGTGCCAGCAGCTTAGCGTCTCCCGTTGGAAACACCATATATTTT
16,-,-,TRBJ1-4,TRBV18,CASSPGGVATNEKLFF,TGTGCCAGCTCACCAGGAGGTGTTGCAACTAATGAAAAACTGTTTTTT
14,-,-,TRBJ2-7,TRBV6-6,CASSPAGREYEQYF,TGTGCCAGCAGCCCCGCAGGGCGTGAGTACGAGCAGTACTTC
12,once,-,TRBJ1-1,TRBV2,CASSAAGWGAFF,TGTGCCAGCAGTGCGGCGGGTTGGGGAGCTTTCTTT
14,-,TRBD1,TRBJ2-3,TRBV10-3,CATEGQGVADTQYF,TGTGCCACCGAGGGACAGGGGGTCGCAGATACGCAGTATTTT